This TCR beta chain was recorded in a study of blood T cell repertoires in COVID-19. Study-wide background: Acute and convalescent COVID-19 specimens originated in the United States, Italy and Spain. PBMCs, B-cell-depleted T cells, or T cells provided the cDNA or gDNA that made up the material.

V was clipped by 1 base and J by 9 bases; unmatched bases: 5. Germline CDR1 is LNHNV and CDR2 is YYDKDF (reference sequence). This CDR3 is built from 15 residues. Source study methods: Reference gene primers were amplified, and this amplification served to estimate nucleated cell counts. Sequencing used immunoSEQ multiplex PCR; TCRdb keeps in-frame clones, though not all of them. That table gives V, J and clone size, and the DNA gave D and trimming. The table lists some 150,000 clones, 79% of them singletons. The sample consisted of peripheral blood. The sequence was collected from a man aged 45-60 years with active or convalescent COVID-19. This chain joins TRBV15 and TRBJ1-6; 8 bases line up with TRBD1. CDR3 nucleotide sequence: TGTGCCACCAGCAGAGCCAGACAGGGGACTTCACCCCTCCACTTT. Its translation: CATSRARQGTSPLHF. The full variable domain, completed using reference TRBV15 and TRBJ1-6, is DAMVIQNPRYQVTQFGKPVTLSCSQTLNHNVMYWYQQKSSQAPKLLFHYYDKDFNNEADTPDNFQSRRPNTSFCFLDIRSPGLGDTAMYLCATSRARQGTSPLHFGNGTRLTVT.